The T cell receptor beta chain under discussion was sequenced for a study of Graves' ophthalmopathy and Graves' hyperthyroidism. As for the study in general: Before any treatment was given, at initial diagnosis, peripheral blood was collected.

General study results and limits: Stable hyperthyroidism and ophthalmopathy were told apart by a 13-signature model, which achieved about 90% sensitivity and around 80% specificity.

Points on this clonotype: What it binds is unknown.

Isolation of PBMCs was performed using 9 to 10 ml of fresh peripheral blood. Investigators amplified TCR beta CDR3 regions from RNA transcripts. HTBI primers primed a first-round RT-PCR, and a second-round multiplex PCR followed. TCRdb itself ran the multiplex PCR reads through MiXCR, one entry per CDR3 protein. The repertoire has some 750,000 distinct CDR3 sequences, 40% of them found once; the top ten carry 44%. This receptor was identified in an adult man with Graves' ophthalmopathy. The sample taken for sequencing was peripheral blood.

The CDR3 coding sequence is TGTGCCAGCAGCGACCACAGCTATAATGAAAAACTGTTTTTT. This sequence encodes CASSDHSYNEKLFF. V gene TRBV7-9 combines with J gene TRBJ1-4; D is uncertain. V lost 5 bases, J lost 4 bases, and 11 bases lay in between. The CDR3 consists of 14 residues. From germline, CDR1 is SEHNR and CDR2 FQNEAQ (reference sequence).